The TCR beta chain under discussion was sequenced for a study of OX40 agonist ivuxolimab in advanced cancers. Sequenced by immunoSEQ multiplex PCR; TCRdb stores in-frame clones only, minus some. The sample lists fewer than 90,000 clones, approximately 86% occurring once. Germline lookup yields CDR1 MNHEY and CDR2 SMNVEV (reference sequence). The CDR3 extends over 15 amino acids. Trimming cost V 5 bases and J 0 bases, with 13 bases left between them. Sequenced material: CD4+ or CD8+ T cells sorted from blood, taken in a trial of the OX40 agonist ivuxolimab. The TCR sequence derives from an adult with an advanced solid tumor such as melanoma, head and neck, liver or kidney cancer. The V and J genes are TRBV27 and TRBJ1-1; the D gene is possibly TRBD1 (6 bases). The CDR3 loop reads CASSPTGQMNTEAFF. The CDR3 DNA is TGTGCCAGCAGTCCGACTGGACAGATGAACACTGAAGCTTTCTTT.